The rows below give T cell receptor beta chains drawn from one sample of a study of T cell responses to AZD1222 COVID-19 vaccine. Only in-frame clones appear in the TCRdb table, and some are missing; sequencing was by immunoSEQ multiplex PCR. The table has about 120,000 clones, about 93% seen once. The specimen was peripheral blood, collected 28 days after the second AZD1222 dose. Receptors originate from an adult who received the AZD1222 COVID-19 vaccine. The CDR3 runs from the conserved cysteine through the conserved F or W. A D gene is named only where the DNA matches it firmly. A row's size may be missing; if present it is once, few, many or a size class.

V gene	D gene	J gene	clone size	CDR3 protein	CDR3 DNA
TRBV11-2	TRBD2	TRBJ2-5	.	CASSLGVAGPQETQYF	TGTGCCAGCAGCTTAGGGGTAGCGGGGCCACAAGAGACCCAGTACTTC
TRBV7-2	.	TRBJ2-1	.	CASSLGLLGGNEQFF	TGTGCCAGCAGCTTGGGACTTCTCGGTGGGAATGAGCAGTTCTTC
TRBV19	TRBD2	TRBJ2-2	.	CASSIASGGYGELFF	TGTGCCAGTAGTATAGCGAGCGGGGGATACGGGGAGCTGTTTTTT
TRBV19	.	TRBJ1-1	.	CASSNRGGPEEAFF	TGTGCCAGTAGTAATAGGGGGGGACCCGAGGAAGCTTTCTTT
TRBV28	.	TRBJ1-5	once	CASGGRADQPQHF	TGTGCCTCGGGAGGCAGGGCGGATCAGCCCCAGCATTTT
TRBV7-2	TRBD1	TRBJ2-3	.	CASSLIQGYTDTQYF	TGTGCCAGCAGCTTAATACAGGGGTACACAGATACGCAGTATTTT
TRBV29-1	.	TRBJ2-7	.	CSVVQGNYEQYF	TGCAGCGTTGTACAGGGTAACTACGAGCAGTACTTC
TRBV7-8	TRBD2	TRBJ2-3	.	CASSLGEGSTDTQYF	TGTGCCAGCAGCTTGGGGGAGGGGAGCACAGATACGCAGTATTTT
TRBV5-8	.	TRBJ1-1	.	CASSVGVFINTEAFF	TGTGCCAGCAGCGTCGGGGTTTTCATAAACACTGAAGCTTTCTTT
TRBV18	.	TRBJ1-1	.	CASSPVPGAAPGTEAFF	TGTGCCAGCTCACCAGTGCCAGGGGCCGCCCCCGGCACTGAAGCTTTCTTT
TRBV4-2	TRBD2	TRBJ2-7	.	CASSQGTSGSSYEQYF	TGTGCCAGCAGCCAAGGGACTAGCGGGAGCTCCTACGAGCAGTACTTC
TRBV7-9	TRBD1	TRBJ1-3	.	CASSSQGTVSGNTIYF	TGTGCCAGCAGCTCACAGGGGACAGTCTCTGGAAACACCATATATTTT
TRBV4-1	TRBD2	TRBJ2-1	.	CASSQDMRGLEFF	TGCGCCAGCAGCCAAGATATGCGGGGGTTGGAGTTCTTC
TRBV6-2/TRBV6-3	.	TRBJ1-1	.	CASSHRRGMNTEAFF	TGTGCCAGCAGTCACCGACGGGGCATGAACACTGAAGCTTTCTTT
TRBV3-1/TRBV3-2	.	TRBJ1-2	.	CASSFRDLRGYTF	TGTGCCAGCAGCTTCAGGGACTTGAGGGGCTACACCTTC
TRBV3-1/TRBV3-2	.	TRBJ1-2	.	CASSPRVTSRYGYTF	TGTGCCAGCAGCCCTCGTGTTACTTCTCGCTATGGCTACACCTTC
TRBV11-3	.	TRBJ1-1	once	CASSLELTTEAFF	TGTGCCAGCAGCTTAGAGTTGACCACTGAAGCTTTCTTT
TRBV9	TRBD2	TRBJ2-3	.	CASSVTLGGRGTDTQYF	TGTGCCAGCAGCGTAACCCTGGGGGGGAGAGGCACAGATACGCAGTATTTT
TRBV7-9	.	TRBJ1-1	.	CASSLSVNTEAFF	TGTGCCAGCAGTCTTTCAGTAAACACTGAAGCTTTCTTT
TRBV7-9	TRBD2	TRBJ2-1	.	CASSQTSGGPRGDEQFF	TGTGCCAGCAGCCAGACTAGCGGGGGTCCCAGGGGCGATGAGCAGTTCTTC
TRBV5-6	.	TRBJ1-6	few	CASSLEQGFGNSPLHF	TGTGCCAGCAGCTTGGAGCAGGGATTCGGGAATTCACCCCTCCACTTT
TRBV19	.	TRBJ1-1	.	CASSSFRINTEAFF	TGTGCCAGTAGTTCATTCAGAATCAACACTGAAGCTTTCTTT
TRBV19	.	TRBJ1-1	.	CASSTQVNTEAFF	TGTGCCAGTAGTACTCAGGTCAACACTGAAGCTTTCTTT
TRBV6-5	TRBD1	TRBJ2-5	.	CASRGRDRRPPEYF	TGTGCCAGCAGGGGCCGGGACAGGAGACCCCCGGAGTACTTC
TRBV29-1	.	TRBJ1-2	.	CSVDPPTRHYGYTF	TGCAGCGTGGATCCTCCGACGAGACACTATGGCTACACCTTC
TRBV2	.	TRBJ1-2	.	CASSHRVPNYGYTF	TGTGCCAGCAGCCACAGGGTTCCTAACTATGGCTACACCTTC
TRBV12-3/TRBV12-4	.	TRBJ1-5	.	CASSLGWNQPQHF	TGTGCCAGCAGTTTAGGCTGGAATCAGCCCCAGCATTTT
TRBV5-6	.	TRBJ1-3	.	CASGQGLSGNTIYF	TGTGCCAGCGGCCAGGGGCTCTCTGGAAACACCATATATTTT
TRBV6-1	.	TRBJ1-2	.	CASSEDRGYSYGYTF	TGTGCCAGCAGTGAAGATCGGGGGTACAGCTATGGCTACACCTTC
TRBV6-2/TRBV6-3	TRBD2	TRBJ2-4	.	CASSSWRGGKNIQYF	TGTGCCAGCAGTTCCTGGCGGGGGGGAAAAAACATTCAGTACTTC
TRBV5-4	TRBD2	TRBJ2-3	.	CASSLAKRGAGEDTQYF	TGTGCCAGCAGCTTGGCCAAGCGGGGGGCAGGGGAAGATACGCAGTATTTT
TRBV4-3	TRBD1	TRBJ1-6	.	CASSHAGQGDNSPLHF	TGCGCCAGCAGCCACGCCGGACAGGGGGATAATTCACCCCTCCACTTT
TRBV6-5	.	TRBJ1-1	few	CASSYRGRNTEAFF	TGTGCCAGCAGTTACCGGGGAAGGAACACTGAAGCTTTCTTT
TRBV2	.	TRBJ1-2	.	CASIASITRGLREGYTF	TGTGCCAGCATCGCATCCATAACCAGGGGCCTTAGGGAGGGCTACACCTTC
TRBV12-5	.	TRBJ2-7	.	CASVGIRGIYEQYF	TGTGCTAGTGTAGGAATCCGGGGGATCTACGAGCAGTACTTC
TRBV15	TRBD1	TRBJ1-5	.	CATSRRDRGYQPQHF	TGTGCCACCAGCCGCCGGGACAGGGGGTATCAGCCCCAGCATTTT
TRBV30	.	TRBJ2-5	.	CAWSGGPTQYF	TGTGCCTGGAGTGGGGGTCCTACCCAGTACTTC
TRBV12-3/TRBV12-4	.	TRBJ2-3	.	CATGGEGPDTQYF	TGTGCCACCGGGGGTGAGGGCCCAGATACGCAGTATTTT
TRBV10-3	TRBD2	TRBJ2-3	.	CAIRRRGVGTDTQYF	TGTGCCATCAGGAGGCGGGGGGTCGGCACAGATACGCAGTATTTT
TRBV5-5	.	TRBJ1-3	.	CASSLGPQRIGNTIYF	TGTGCCAGCAGCTTGGGCCCCCAAAGGATCGGAAACACCATATATTTT
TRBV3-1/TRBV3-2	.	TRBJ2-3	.	CASSLRRDTDTQYF	TGTGCCAGCAGCCTGAGGCGGGACACAGATACGCAGTATTTT